In its sample, the clone carrying this TCR beta chain ranks as medium-sized. The antigen is unknown. The identical CDR3 is also encoded by other nucleotide sequences in the sample. TCRdb re-clonotyped the PCR reads through MiXCR. The sample has roughly 9,700 clones; 25% to 35% are singletons. The data are from a study of metastatic and nonmetastatic thyroid tumors. Across the study: Where malignant and benign thyroid patients were concerned, repertoires were compared across blood and tumor or nodule tissue.

Findings of the study overall: Across blood and tumor, TCR beta diversity in malignant thyroid tumors was reportedly significantly higher than in benign nodules.

Each patient came to thyroid surgery without any prior treatment (of any kind). Trimming took 2 bases from V and 0 from J, leaving 2 bases between them. Germline loops: CDR1 MNHEY, CDR2 SVGEGT. The CDR3 loop spans 14 amino acids. The TCR comes from a female donor with papillary thyroid cancer or a benign thyroid nodule (not recorded which). Some clones in this sample may be carry-over from other donors' samples. V gene TRBV6-2 or TRBV6-3 combines with J gene TRBJ2-6; D remains unclear. The sample was tumor tissue. The CDR3 nucleotides are TGTGCCAGCAGTTACAGCTCTGGGGCCAACGTCCTGACTTTC. It encodes CASSYSSGANVLTF.